These T cell receptor beta chains were read from a single sample in a study of metastatic and nonmetastatic thyroid tumors. TCRdb re-called the PCR reads via MiXCR. The repertoire consists of about 24,000 clones, with around 25% occurring once and the leading ten covering 12%. Sequenced material: tumor tissue. These receptors were collected from a male donor with papillary thyroid cancer or a benign thyroid nodule (not recorded which). Some clones in this sample may be carry-over from other donors' samples. CDR3s include the opening cysteine and the closing phenylalanine or tryptophan. Fields, in order: CDR3 protein, CDR3 DNA, J gene, CDR3 length, V gene, D gene, clone size. A D gene is named only where the DNA matches it firmly. Some rows have no size entry. The others give once, few or many, or a class for an expanded clone.

CDR3aa: CAWTRDAGNYEQYF; CDR3nt: TGTGCCTGGACAAGGGACGCGGGGAATTACGAGCAGTACTTC; j_gene: TRBJ2-7; len: 14; v_gene: TRBV30; d_gene: .; abundance: .
CDR3aa: CASSPPGLSYNSPLHF; CDR3nt: TGTGCCAGCAGCCCACCGGGACTTTCCTATAATTCACCCCTCCACTTT; j_gene: TRBJ1-6; len: 16; v_gene: TRBV11-2; d_gene: .; abundance: many
CDR3aa: CASRSGSSGNTIYF; CDR3nt: TGTGCCAGCAGGTCAGGGAGCTCTGGAAACACCATATATTTT; j_gene: TRBJ1-3; len: 14; v_gene: TRBV7-2; d_gene: .; abundance: many
CDR3aa: CASIRDLMADTQYF; CDR3nt: TGTGCCAGCATCCGGGACCTGATGGCAGATACGCAGTATTTT; j_gene: TRBJ2-3; len: 14; v_gene: TRBV7-9; d_gene: .; abundance: .
CDR3aa: CASSPRVLSGANVLTF; CDR3nt: TGTGCCAGCAGTCCCAGGGTGCTGTCGGGGGCCAACGTCCTGACTTTC; j_gene: TRBJ2-6; len: 16; v_gene: TRBV27; d_gene: .; abundance: .
CDR3aa: CASRRDLGTGRSEQFF; CDR3nt: TGTGCCAGCAGACGTGACCTTGGGACGGGGAGGAGTGAGCAGTTCTTC; j_gene: TRBJ2-1; len: 16; v_gene: TRBV27; d_gene: .; abundance: .
CDR3aa: CDSKERYSNPPQHF; CDR3nt: TGTGACAGCAAGGAACGGTATAGCAATCCGCCCCAGCATTTT; j_gene: TRBJ1-5; len: 14; v_gene: TRBV28; d_gene: .; abundance: .
CDR3aa: CASSLRLSGANVLTF; CDR3nt: TGTGCCAGCAGTTTAAGGCTTTCTGGGGCCAACGTCCTGACTTTC; j_gene: TRBJ2-6; len: 15; v_gene: TRBV12-3/TRBV12-4; d_gene: .; abundance: .
CDR3aa: CASLNSGAKNIQYF; CDR3nt: TGTGCCAGCCTTAATTCCGGAGCCAAAAACATTCAGTACTTC; j_gene: TRBJ2-4; len: 14; v_gene: TRBV11-2; d_gene: .; abundance: few
CDR3aa: CVSSLARGNTSSYNEQFF; CDR3nt: TGTGTCAGCAGCTTAGCGCGGGGGAACACGAGCTCCTACAATGAGCAGTTCTTC; j_gene: TRBJ2-1; len: 18; v_gene: TRBV7-2; d_gene: TRBD2; abundance: .
CDR3aa: CASSLALYNSPLHF; CDR3nt: TGCGCCAGCAGCTTGGCACTCTATAATTCACCCCTCCACTTT; j_gene: TRBJ1-6; len: 14; v_gene: TRBV4-3; d_gene: .; abundance: .
CDR3aa: CASSYPPVGATGELFF; CDR3nt: TGTGCCAGCAGTTACCCCCCTGTTGGCGCCACCGGGGAGCTGTTTTTT; j_gene: TRBJ2-2; len: 16; v_gene: TRBV6-5; d_gene: .; abundance: many
CDR3aa: CASSQEEAISYDQYF; CDR3nt: TGCGCCAGCAGCCAAGAAGAGGCCATCTCCTACGATCAGTACTTC; j_gene: TRBJ2-7; len: 15; v_gene: TRBV4-3; d_gene: .; abundance: .
CDR3aa: CASAAQAGVQPQHF; CDR3nt: TGTGCCAGCGCGGCACAGGCGGGTGTACAGCCCCAGCATTTT; j_gene: TRBJ1-5; len: 14; v_gene: TRBV6-1; d_gene: .; abundance: .
CDR3aa: CASSLFGQSSYNSPHNF; CDR3nt: TGTGCCAGCAGTTTATTCGGGCAGAGCTCCTATAATTCACCCCACAACTTT; j_gene: TRBJ1-6; len: 17; v_gene: TRBV27; d_gene: .; abundance: .
CDR3aa: CSAKAPPGANVLTF; CDR3nt: TGCAGTGCTAAGGCGCCGCCCGGGGCCAACGTCCTGACTTTC; j_gene: TRBJ2-6; len: 14; v_gene: TRBV20-1; d_gene: .; abundance: many
CDR3aa: CASRILGQGYEQYF; CDR3nt: TGTGCCAGCAGGATCCTAGGACAGGGATACGAGCAGTACTTC; j_gene: TRBJ2-7; len: 14; v_gene: TRBV7-2; d_gene: TRBD1; abundance: many
CDR3aa: CASSQEWLAGVYEQYF; CDR3nt: TGCGCCAGCAGCCAAGAGTGGCTAGCGGGAGTCTACGAGCAGTACTTC; j_gene: TRBJ2-7; len: 16; v_gene: TRBV4-3; d_gene: TRBD2; abundance: many
CDR3aa: CASSFPGTGSGTDTQYF; CDR3nt: TGTGCCAGCAGCTTCCCGGGGACAGGGTCGGGCACAGATACGCAGTATTTT; j_gene: TRBJ2-3; len: 17; v_gene: TRBV5-4; d_gene: TRBD1; abundance: few
CDR3aa: CRGEVPSSYNDQFF; CDR3nt: TGCCGCGGAGAGGTACCCAGCTCCTACAATGATCAGTTCTTC; j_gene: TRBJ2-1; len: 14; v_gene: TRBV20-1; d_gene: .; abundance: .
CDR3aa: CAWTLPGVSGANVLTF; CDR3nt: TGTGCCTGGACTCTCCCCGGGGTCTCTGGGGCCAACGTCCTGACTTTC; j_gene: TRBJ2-6; len: 16; v_gene: TRBV30; d_gene: .; abundance: many
CDR3aa: CASRTGSHGYTF; CDR3nt: TGTGCCAGCAGGACAGGGAGCCATGGCTACACCTTC; j_gene: TRBJ1-2; len: 12; v_gene: TRBV6-2/TRBV6-3; d_gene: TRBD1; abundance: .
CDR3aa: CASSPRDRDTQYF; CDR3nt: TGTGCCAGCAGCCCGCGGGACAGAGATACGCAGTATTTT; j_gene: TRBJ2-3; len: 13; v_gene: TRBV7-2; d_gene: .; abundance: medium-sized
CDR3aa: CASRRQGREKLFF; CDR3nt: TGTGCCAGCAGGAGACAGGGACGGGAAAAACTGTTTTTT; j_gene: TRBJ1-4; len: 13; v_gene: TRBV6-1; d_gene: TRBD1; abundance: many
CDR3aa: CASSQEYGSGADTQYF; CDR3nt: TGCGCCAGCAGCCAAGAATACGGCAGCGGGGCAGATACGCAGTATTTT; j_gene: TRBJ2-3; len: 16; v_gene: TRBV4-3; d_gene: TRBD2; abundance: many
CDR3aa: CASSPGTSGYEQYF; CDR3nt: TGTGCCAGCAGCCCCGGGACTAGTGGATACGAGCAGTACTTC; j_gene: TRBJ2-7; len: 14; v_gene: TRBV3-1; d_gene: TRBD2; abundance: many
CDR3aa: CASSKETPGLAATDTQYF; CDR3nt: TGCGCCAGCAGCAAAGAGACCCCGGGACTAGCGGCCACAGATACGCAGTATTTT; j_gene: TRBJ2-3; len: 18; v_gene: TRBV4-3; d_gene: TRBD2; abundance: many
CDR3aa: CASSIRISGLGYNEQFF; CDR3nt: TGTGCCAGTAGTATCCGGATTTCGGGACTAGGTTACAATGAGCAGTTCTTC; j_gene: TRBJ2-1; len: 17; v_gene: TRBV19; d_gene: TRBD2; abundance: many
CDR3aa: CSGEVPSSYNEQFF; CDR3nt: TGCAGCGGAGAGGTACCCAGCTCCTACAATGAGCAGTTCTTC; j_gene: TRBJ2-1; len: 14; v_gene: TRBV20-1; d_gene: .; abundance: many
CDR3aa: CASSTGDGGELFF; CDR3nt: TGCGCCAGCAGTACAGGGGACGGCGGGGAGCTGTTTTTT; j_gene: TRBJ2-2; len: 13; v_gene: TRBV10-1; d_gene: TRBD1; abundance: many
CDR3aa: CASSQTGGALAAAYEQFF; CDR3nt: TGTGCCAGCAGCCAGACAGGTGGCGCGCTAGCGGCAGCCTATGAGCAGTTCTTC; j_gene: TRBJ2-1; len: 18; v_gene: TRBV11-2; d_gene: .; abundance: .
CDR3aa: CASSQQGSSTYEQYF; CDR3nt: TGCGCCAGCAGCCAGCAGGGAAGTTCAACCTACGAGCAGTACTTC; j_gene: TRBJ2-7; len: 15; v_gene: TRBV5-1; d_gene: .; abundance: once
CDR3aa: CASSHDPGRDEAFF; CDR3nt: TGTGCCAGCAGCCACGACCCCGGTAGGGATGAAGCTTTCTTT; j_gene: TRBJ1-1; len: 14; v_gene: TRBV7-9; d_gene: .; abundance: many
CDR3aa: CARTPQRGVTLF; CDR3nt: TGTGCCCGCACCCCGCAAAGAGGGGTTACGTTATTT; j_gene: TRBJ1-4; len: 12; v_gene: TRBV6-1; d_gene: .; abundance: .
CDR3aa: CASSVWQGATGELFF; CDR3nt: TGTGCCAGCAGCGTATGGCAGGGGGCCACCGGGGAGCTGTTTTTT; j_gene: TRBJ2-2; len: 15; v_gene: TRBV9; d_gene: TRBD1; abundance: few
CDR3aa: CSASGSSNYEQYF; CDR3nt: TGCAGTGCGTCGGGGAGTTCCAACTACGAGCAGTACTTC; j_gene: TRBJ2-7; len: 13; v_gene: TRBV20-1; d_gene: .; abundance: .
CDR3aa: CSAREGPGYYGYTF; CDR3nt: TGCAGTGCTAGAGAGGGACCCGGCTACTATGGCTACACCTTC; j_gene: TRBJ1-2; len: 14; v_gene: TRBV20-1; d_gene: .; abundance: many
CDR3aa: CATRGLASDTQYF; CDR3nt: TGTGCCACCAGGGGACTAGCGTCAGATACGCAGTATTTT; j_gene: TRBJ2-3; len: 13; v_gene: TRBV10-3; d_gene: TRBD2; abundance: many
CDR3aa: CSARKGLDNTGELFF; CDR3nt: TGCAGTGCTAGGAAGGGACTAGACAACACCGGGGAGCTGTTTTTT; j_gene: TRBJ2-2; len: 15; v_gene: TRBV20-1; d_gene: TRBD2; abundance: medium-sized
CDR3aa: CASSLYLGLDPYNEQFF; CDR3nt: TGTGCCAGCAGTTTATACCTGGGGTTGGACCCCTACAATGAGCAGTTCTTC; j_gene: TRBJ2-1; len: 17; v_gene: TRBV27; d_gene: .; abundance: many
CDR3aa: CASSLEAGVQTGELFF; CDR3nt: TGCGCCAGCAGCTTGGAGGCGGGAGTACAAACCGGGGAGCTGTTTTTT; j_gene: TRBJ2-2; len: 16; v_gene: TRBV5-1; d_gene: TRBD2; abundance: many
CDR3aa: CASTRAGELFF; CDR3nt: TGTGCCAGCACCAGAGCCGGGGAGCTGTTTTTT; j_gene: TRBJ2-2; len: 11; v_gene: TRBV18; d_gene: .; abundance: .
CDR3aa: CASSEGLAGENEQFF; CDR3nt: TGTGCCAGTAGCGAGGGACTAGCAGGAGAGAATGAGCAGTTCTTC; j_gene: TRBJ2-1; len: 15; v_gene: TRBV19; d_gene: TRBD2; abundance: few
CDR3aa: CASSLGTGDANYGYTF; CDR3nt: TGCGCCAGCAGCTTGGGGACGGGTGATGCCAACTATGGCTACACCTTC; j_gene: TRBJ1-2; len: 16; v_gene: TRBV5-1; d_gene: .; abundance: .
CDR3aa: CASTFRGGPTGELFF; CDR3nt: TGTGCCAGCACCTTCAGAGGAGGACCTACCGGGGAGCTGTTTTTT; j_gene: TRBJ2-2; len: 15; v_gene: TRBV6-1; d_gene: .; abundance: medium-sized
CDR3aa: CSAREQYEQYF; CDR3nt: TGCAGTGCTAGAGAACAATACGAGCAGTACTTC; j_gene: TRBJ2-7; len: 11; v_gene: TRBV20-1; d_gene: .; abundance: many
CDR3aa: CASSPGGGLTDTRYF; CDR3nt: TGTGCCAGCAGTCCCGGGGGGGGGCTCACAGATACGCGGTATTTT; j_gene: TRBJ2-3; len: 15; v_gene: TRBV6-5; d_gene: TRBD2; abundance: .
CDR3aa: CASSQVQVASADTQYF; CDR3nt: TGTGCCAGCAGCCAAGTCCAGGTGGCCTCAGCGGATACGCAGTATTTT; j_gene: TRBJ2-3; len: 16; v_gene: TRBV14; d_gene: .; abundance: many
CDR3aa: CASSISQGAASNQPQHF; CDR3nt: TGTGCCAGTAGTATAAGCCAGGGGGCGGCAAGCAATCAGCCCCAGCATTTT; j_gene: TRBJ1-5; len: 17; v_gene: TRBV19; d_gene: TRBD1; abundance: many